This TCR beta chain was sequenced during a study of CD8 T cells in ankylosing spondylitis. Study observations and caveats: The study identified a TCR beta motif of several highly homologous variants that appeared characteristic of ankylosing spondylitis blood. Clones linked to disease were reported to show significant enrichment in matched ankylosing spondylitis synovial fluid.

TCR beta libraries were made by quantitative 5'-RACE with molecular barcodes. Each CDR3 protein gets one entry after TCRdb re-called the 5' RACE reads with MiXCR. The sample lists more than 650,000 distinct CDR3 sequences; 10% to 15% were seen once. The germline gives CDR1 SGHRS, CDR2 YFSETQ. Unmatched junction bases numbered 12, after V lost 4 bases and J lost 6 bases. This CDR3 is built from 16 residues. This clonotype was found many times. Antigen specificity is unknown. Input material: blood, either unsorted or a sorted T cell fraction (not recorded which). The source of this sequence is a male donor with ankylosing spondylitis. The chain recombines TRBV5-1 with TRBJ2-1; 8 bases match TRBD2. The CDR3, as DNA: TGCGCCAGCAGCCTGGCCCCCACGGGAGGGTTCAATGAGCAGTTCTTC. Protein product: CASSLAPTGGFNEQFF.